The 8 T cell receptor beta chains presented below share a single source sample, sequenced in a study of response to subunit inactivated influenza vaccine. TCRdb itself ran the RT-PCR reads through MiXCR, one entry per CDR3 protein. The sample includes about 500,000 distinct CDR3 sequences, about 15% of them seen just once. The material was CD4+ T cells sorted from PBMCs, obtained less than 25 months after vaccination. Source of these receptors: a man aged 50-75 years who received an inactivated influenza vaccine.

This chain's CDR3 is CASSLGLAHTDTQYF. CDR3 nucleotides: TGTGCCAGCAGCTTAGGACTAGCACACACAGATACGCAGTATTTT. The rearrangement uses TRBV11-3 and TRBJ2-3, with TRBD2 matching over 7 bases. The J segment lost 2 bases and the V segment lost 1 base, leaving 3 bases of the junction unmatched. The CDR3 sequence is 15 residues long. Germline loops: CDR1 SGHNT, CDR2 YENEEA.

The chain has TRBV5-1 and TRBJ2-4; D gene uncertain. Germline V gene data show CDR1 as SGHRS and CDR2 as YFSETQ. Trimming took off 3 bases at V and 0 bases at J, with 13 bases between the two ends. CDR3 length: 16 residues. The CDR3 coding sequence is TGCGCCAGCAGCTCCATGGATTTGTTAGCCAAAAACATTCAGTACTTC. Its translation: CASSSMDLLAKNIQYF.

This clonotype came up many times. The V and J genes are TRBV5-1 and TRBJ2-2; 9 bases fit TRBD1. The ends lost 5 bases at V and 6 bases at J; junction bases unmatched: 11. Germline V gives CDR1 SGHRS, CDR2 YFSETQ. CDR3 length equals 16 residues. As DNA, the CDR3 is TGCGCCAGCAGAGGCCCAGTGACAGGGGGTCCCGGGGAGCTGTTTTTT. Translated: CASRGPVTGGPGELFF.

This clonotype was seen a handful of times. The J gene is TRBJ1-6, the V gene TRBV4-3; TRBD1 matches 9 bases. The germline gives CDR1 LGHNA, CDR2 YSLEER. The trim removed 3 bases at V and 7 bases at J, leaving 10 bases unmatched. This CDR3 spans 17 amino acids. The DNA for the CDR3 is TGCGCCAGCAGCCATACTCCTGGACAGGGGAGGAATTCACCCCTCCACTTT. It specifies CASSHTPGQGRNSPLHF.

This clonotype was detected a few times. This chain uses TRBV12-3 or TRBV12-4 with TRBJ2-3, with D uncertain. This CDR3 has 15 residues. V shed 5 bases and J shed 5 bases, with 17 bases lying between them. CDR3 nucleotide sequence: TGTGCCAGCAGTCCCGGATCCACCAGAGTAGATACGCAGTATTTT. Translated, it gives CASSPGSTRVDTQYF.

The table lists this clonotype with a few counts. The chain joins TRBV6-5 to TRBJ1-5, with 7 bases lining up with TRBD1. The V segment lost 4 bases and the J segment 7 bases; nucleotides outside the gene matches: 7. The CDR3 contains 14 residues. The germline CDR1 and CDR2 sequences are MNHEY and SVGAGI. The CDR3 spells CASSLDRRGQPQHF. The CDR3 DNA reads TGTGCCAGCAGTTTGGACAGGCGTGGGCAGCCCCAGCATTTT.

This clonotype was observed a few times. CDR3 DNA sequence: TGTGCTAGTGGTTCAGGCGGGAGAGAGCAGTTCTTC. It yields the protein CASGSGGREQFF. The chain uses TRBV12-5 and TRBJ2-1; 7 positions agree with TRBD2. V was clipped by 4 bases and J by 10 bases; unmatched bases: 4. The CDR3 loop spans 12 amino acids. In germline, CDR1 is LGHNT, CDR2 FRNRAP.

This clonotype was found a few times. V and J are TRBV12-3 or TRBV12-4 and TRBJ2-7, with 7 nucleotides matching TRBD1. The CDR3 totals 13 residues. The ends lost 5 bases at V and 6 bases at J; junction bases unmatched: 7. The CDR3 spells CASSRDSFREQYF. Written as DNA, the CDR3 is TGTGCCAGCAGTCGGGACAGTTTTCGCGAGCAGTACTTC.